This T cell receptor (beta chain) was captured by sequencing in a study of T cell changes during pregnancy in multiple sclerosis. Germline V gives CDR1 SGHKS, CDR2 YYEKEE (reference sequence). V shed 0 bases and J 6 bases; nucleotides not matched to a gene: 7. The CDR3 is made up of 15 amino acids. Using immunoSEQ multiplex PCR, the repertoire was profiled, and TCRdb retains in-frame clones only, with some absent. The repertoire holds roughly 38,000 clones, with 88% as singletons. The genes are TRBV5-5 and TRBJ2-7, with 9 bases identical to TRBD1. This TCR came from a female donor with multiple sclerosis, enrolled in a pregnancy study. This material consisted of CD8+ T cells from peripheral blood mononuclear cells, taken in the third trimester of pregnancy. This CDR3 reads CASSLADRGPLEQYF. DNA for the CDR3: TGTGCCAGCAGCTTGGCGGACAGGGGCCCCCTCGAGCAGTACTTC.